A single sample is the source of the 6 T cell receptor beta chains below, sequenced in a study of blood T cells in healthy people across ages. A J-beta primer mix and a sample-barcoded 5' primer were used in a second PCR of about 7 to 12 cycles. TCRdb used MiXCR to reprocess the 5' RACE reads, holding one entry per CDR3 protein. The table lists around 1,000,000 distinct CDR3 sequences, less than 45% of them singletons, with approximately 14% in the top ten. Sequenced sample: blood. The receptor set was obtained from a man in his late teens or twenties in good health.

This chain connects TRBV20-1 to TRBJ2-1; D is uncertain. The J call is doubtful: the DNA matches TRBJ2-7 better. The CDR3 consists of 15 residues. Germline V CDR1 and CDR2: DFQATT, SNEGSKA (reference sequence). The CDR3 coding sequence is TGCAGTGCTAGAGAAGGAGCGCTTTCCTACAATGAGCAGTACTTC. Translating it yields CSAREGALSYNEQYF.

The V call is TRBV12-3 or TRBV12-4, the J call TRBJ2-3; 7 nucleotides match TRBD2. CDR3 length equals 12 residues. The ends lost 7 bases at V and 8 bases at J; junction bases unmatched: 6. CDR3 nucleotides: TGTGCCAGCACCCCGGGACTACCTACGCAGTATTTT. Amino acid sequence: CASTPGLPTQYF.

The chain is built from TRBV20-1 and TRBJ1-6; D not certain. The CDR3 extends over 13 amino acids. Germline V CDR1 and CDR2: DFQATT, SNEGSKA (reference sequence). Trimming took 4 bases from V and 10 from J, leaving 14 bases between them. The chain's CDR3 is CSAKNLGGSPLHF. CDR3 sequence (DNA): TGCAGTGCTAAGAATTTGGGAGGATCACCCCTCCACTTT.

There are a few counts of this clonotype. The rearrangement joins TRBV6-5 to TRBJ2-5; TRBD2 matches at 8 bases. Looked up from germline, CDR1 is MNHEY and CDR2 is SVGAGI. J was trimmed by 6 bases and V by 6 bases; bases with no gene match: 3. This CDR3 is 12 amino acids long. CDR3 region: CASSREGQTQYF. The DNA of the CDR3 is TGTGCCAGCAGCCGGGAGGGTCAGACCCAGTACTTC.

This clonotype was observed at least ten times. The rearrangement uses TRBV7-2 and TRBJ1-6, with a weak D call TRBD1 (6 bases). In germline, CDR1 is SGHTA, CDR2 FQGNSA. The germline V and J ends were trimmed by 5 bases and 10 bases, with 18 bases remaining between them. There are 15 residues in the CDR3. CDR3 residues: CASSPSTGSYSPLHF. In nucleotides, the CDR3 is TGTGCCAGCAGCCCGTCGACAGGATCGTACTCACCCCTCCACTTT.

This chain uses TRBV3-1 with TRBJ2-1; 11 bases map to TRBD2. Per the germline V gene, CDR1 is LGHDT and CDR2 is YNNKEL (reference sequence). The CDR3 totals 18 residues. Trimming took 4 bases from V and 5 from J; bases not matched to a gene: 13. The CDR3 is CASSPTRHSGGDNNEQFF. In nucleotides, the CDR3 is TGTGCCAGCAGCCCTACACGTCATAGCGGGGGGGATAACAATGAGCAGTTCTTC.